These T cell receptor beta chains were read from a single sample in a study of T cell repertoires in cytomegalovirus infection. No antigen has been identified for these receptors. TCRdb recomputed calls from the reads with MiXCR, one row per CDR3 protein. The sample includes about 830,000 distinct CDR3 sequences, about 33% of them seen just once. The source material was cultured CD8+ T cells from PBMCs, sampled from culture after CMV antigen stimulation. These receptors came from a human donor in good health (CMV status not recorded). Some clones in this sample may be carry-over from other donors' samples. Both conserved end residues are trimmed from each CDR3. A D gene is named only where the DNA matches it firmly. The size of a clone is reported for some rows only, either as once, few or many, or as a class for expanded clones.

size	V	J	D	CDR3
few	TRBV19	TRBJ2-1	NA	ASSTPPSGLNEQF
few	TRBV13	TRBJ1-4	TRBD1	ASSAPQGALGEKLF
NA	TRBV10-3	TRBJ1-1	NA	AISDYSPLMPEAF
once	TRBV7-6	TRBJ2-7	NA	ASSLSPDSPYEQY
NA	TRBV18	TRBJ1-1	NA	ASSPGGWVWPEAF
few	TRBV6-1	TRBJ1-6	TRBD1	ASSESGTGYSPLH
NA	TRBV7-9	TRBJ2-1	NA	ASSLGRDPNLYNEQF
NA	TRBV5-1	TRBJ2-6	TRBD2	ASSPGLAGGFSGANVLT
NA	TRBV12-3/TRBV12-4	TRBJ2-1	NA	ASRDIRDNEQF
NA	TRBV27	TRBJ1-5	NA	ASSPYDRRNQPQH
few	TRBV4-3	TRBJ2-3	NA	ASSPVGGPDTQY
NA	TRBV7-4	TRBJ1-5	NA	ASSLSNQLQH
NA	TRBV6-6	TRBJ1-1	TRBD1	ASSVFTTGERTEAF
NA	TRBV6-1	TRBJ2-1	NA	ASSDGVFSSYNEQF
NA	TRBV9	TRBJ2-1	NA	ASSPGWTYNEQF
few	TRBV7-8	TRBJ2-7	TRBD1	ASSPGTGYGSYEQY
few	TRBV28	TRBJ1-2	NA	ASFPSTGWYYGYT
NA	TRBV19	TRBJ2-1	TRBD2	ASSILAGAFSYNEQF
few	TRBV7-9	TRBJ2-7	NA	ASSLETALDSYEQY
NA	TRBV9	TRBJ1-2	NA	ASSRAANYGYT
few	TRBV4-2	TRBJ1-4	NA	ASSQDRGRPEKLF
many	TRBV12-3/TRBV12-4	TRBJ1-5	NA	ASRITANSNQPQH
few	TRBV12-3/TRBV12-4	TRBJ1-1	NA	ASSSYLRYMNTEAF
NA	TRBV6-6	TRBJ2-1	TRBD2	ANSYSGLAGVYNEQF
many	TRBV4-1	TRBJ1-5	NA	ASSQEPYGVNQPQH
NA	TRBV7-6	TRBJ2-2	TRBD2	ASSHGGGNTGELF
few	TRBV27	TRBJ2-4	TRBD2	ASSSTGLAGLAKNIQY
NA	TRBV27	TRBJ2-5	TRBD2	ASSLYGGAETQY
few	TRBV12-3/TRBV12-4	TRBJ1-4	NA	ASSLEWTVNEKLF
NA	TRBV7-9	TRBJ1-1	TRBD1	ASSPVEGAYTEAF
many	TRBV7-8	TRBJ1-2	NA	ASTPLRPGSGYT
many	TRBV7-2	TRBJ1-2	TRBD1	ASSLAAPTGMRSYGYT
NA	TRBV7-6	TRBJ1-4	NA	ASSLVAGGEKLF
NA	TRBV6-2/TRBV6-3	TRBJ2-3	TRBD2	ASRLSDSGGATDTQY
NA	TRBV2	TRBJ1-2	NA	ASRDVGYT
NA	TRBV6-2/TRBV6-3	TRBJ2-1	TRBD2	ASSYPTLQLTSGVSNEQF
NA	TRBV5-8	TRBJ1-1	NA	ASTNPVGGDTEAF
NA	TRBV29-1	TRBJ1-2	NA	SVVLGGNGYT
NA	TRBV5-1	TRBJ2-1	NA	ASSPEPGYNEQF
NA	TRBV19	TRBJ1-3	TRBD1	ASSIQEGATGNTIY
NA	TRBV7-3	TRBJ1-2	TRBD1	ASSFFGRDRTPGDGYT
NA	TRBV4-1	TRBJ2-3	TRBD2	ASSQDPAGSIDTQY
NA	TRBV7-6	TRBJ2-6	NA	ASSSEGRGANVLT
few	TRBV19	TRBJ1-5	NA	ASSIAGDQPQH
NA	TRBV27	TRBJ2-1	NA	ASRLLGYNEQF
NA	TRBV27	TRBJ2-3	TRBD1	ASGTGDQYTQY
NA	TRBV10-2	TRBJ1-2	NA	ASSESKGNYGYT
NA	TRBV12-3/TRBV12-4	TRBJ2-2	NA	ASSFFFANTGELF
NA	TRBV6-6	TRBJ1-3	NA	ASSYTAGHSSGNTIY
many	TRBV7-8	TRBJ2-1	NA	ASSLKGPSLGNEQF